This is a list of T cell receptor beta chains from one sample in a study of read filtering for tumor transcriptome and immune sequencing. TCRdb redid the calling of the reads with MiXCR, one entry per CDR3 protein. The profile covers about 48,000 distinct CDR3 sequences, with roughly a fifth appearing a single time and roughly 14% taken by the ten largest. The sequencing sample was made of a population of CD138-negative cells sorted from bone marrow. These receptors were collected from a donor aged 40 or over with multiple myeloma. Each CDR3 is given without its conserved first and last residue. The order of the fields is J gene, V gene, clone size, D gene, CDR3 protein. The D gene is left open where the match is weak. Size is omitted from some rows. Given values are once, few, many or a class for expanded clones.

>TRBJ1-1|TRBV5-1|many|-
ASSLAGRMNTEAF
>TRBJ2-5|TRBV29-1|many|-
STHRDNQETQY
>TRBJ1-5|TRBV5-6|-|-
ASSRLRGNQPQH
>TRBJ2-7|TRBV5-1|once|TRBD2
ASSSTGGRGYERY
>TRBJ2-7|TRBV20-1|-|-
SVIQDSSSYEQY
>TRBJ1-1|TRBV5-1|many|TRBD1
ASSFTGGGGNIEAF
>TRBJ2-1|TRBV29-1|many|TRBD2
SVRLARATEQF
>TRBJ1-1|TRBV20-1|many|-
SARRSPLPEAF
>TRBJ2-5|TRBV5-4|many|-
ASSSTDQETQY
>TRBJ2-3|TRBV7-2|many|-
ASSLSSGDTQY
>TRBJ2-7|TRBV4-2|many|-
ASSQDAAHEGVYEQY
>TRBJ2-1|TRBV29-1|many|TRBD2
SVDLAGSYNEQF
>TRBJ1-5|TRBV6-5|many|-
ASSPEQGVGQPQH
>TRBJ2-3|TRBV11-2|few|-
ASSSGTVDTQY
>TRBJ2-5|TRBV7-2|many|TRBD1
ASRLPGQQETQY
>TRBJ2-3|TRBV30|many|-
ASQVTDTQY
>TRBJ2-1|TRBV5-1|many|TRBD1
ASSRDSLSYNEQF
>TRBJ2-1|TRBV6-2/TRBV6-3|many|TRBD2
ASRSLSGRSYNEQF
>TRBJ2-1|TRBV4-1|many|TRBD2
ASSQGGLAGGEQF
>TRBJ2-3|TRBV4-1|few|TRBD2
ASSQAGLAGGPSTDTQY
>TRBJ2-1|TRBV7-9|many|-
ASSLEAPNEQF
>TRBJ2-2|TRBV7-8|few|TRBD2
ASSLDLPSGRNGELF
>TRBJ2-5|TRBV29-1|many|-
SAQTALETQY
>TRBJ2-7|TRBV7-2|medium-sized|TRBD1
ASSLWDSFNYEQY
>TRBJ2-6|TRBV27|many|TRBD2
ASSLFVGVAGGSGANVLT
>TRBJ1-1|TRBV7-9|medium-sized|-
ASSLTRQLNTEAF
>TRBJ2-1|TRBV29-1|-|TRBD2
SVRAGGDYNEQF
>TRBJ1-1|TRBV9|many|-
ASSEGLTGPMNTEAF
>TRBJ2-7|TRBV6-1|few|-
ASSEARALYEQY
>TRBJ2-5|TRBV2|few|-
ASRRDGFQETQY
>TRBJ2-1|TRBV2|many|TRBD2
ASGGLSGKNEQF
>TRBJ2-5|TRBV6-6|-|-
ASTPFGTGQETQY
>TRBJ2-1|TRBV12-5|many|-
ASGHNTDEQF
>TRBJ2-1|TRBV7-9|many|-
ASKNQGLGSYNEQF
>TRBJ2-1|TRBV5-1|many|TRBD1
ASSWGGQGYNEQF
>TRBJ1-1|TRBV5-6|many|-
ASSLASGTEAF
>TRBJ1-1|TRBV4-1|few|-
ASSQDRGLSMNTEAF
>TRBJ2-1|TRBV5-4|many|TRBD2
ASSKTSGKQF
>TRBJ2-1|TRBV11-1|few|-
ASSPQGYEQF
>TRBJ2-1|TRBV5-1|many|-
ASSLEPSNEQF
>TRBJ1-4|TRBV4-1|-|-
ASSHMVGIRTPVNHNEKLF
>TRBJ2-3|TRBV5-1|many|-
ASSSRPLQGGEDTQY
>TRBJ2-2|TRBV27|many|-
ASSLSFRPNTGELF
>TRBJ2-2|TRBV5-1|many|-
ASSLTVQGSNTGELF
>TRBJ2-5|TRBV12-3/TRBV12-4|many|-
ASSTGGRQETQY
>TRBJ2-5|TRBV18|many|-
ASSPFQEETQY
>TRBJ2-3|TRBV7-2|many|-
ASSLLAAQADTQY
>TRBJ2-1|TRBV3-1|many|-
ASSQTSFEQF
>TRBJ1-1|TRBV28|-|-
ASSLPRGNTEAF
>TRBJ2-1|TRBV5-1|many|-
ASSLQGSSYNEQF
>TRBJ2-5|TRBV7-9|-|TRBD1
ASGWGQKETQY
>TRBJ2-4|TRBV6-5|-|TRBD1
ASRRTGTGQNIQY
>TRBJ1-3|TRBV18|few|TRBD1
ASSPLGTATGNTIY
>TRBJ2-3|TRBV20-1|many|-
SAGGEGYTDTQY
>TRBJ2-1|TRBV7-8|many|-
ASNQWRVQGDEQF
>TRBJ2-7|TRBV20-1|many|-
SAGAWYNEQY
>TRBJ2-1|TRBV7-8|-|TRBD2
ASSPQLAAPLRQF
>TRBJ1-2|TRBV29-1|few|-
SVGGWGNYGYT
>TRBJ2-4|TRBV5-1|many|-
ASSLDVGKNIQY